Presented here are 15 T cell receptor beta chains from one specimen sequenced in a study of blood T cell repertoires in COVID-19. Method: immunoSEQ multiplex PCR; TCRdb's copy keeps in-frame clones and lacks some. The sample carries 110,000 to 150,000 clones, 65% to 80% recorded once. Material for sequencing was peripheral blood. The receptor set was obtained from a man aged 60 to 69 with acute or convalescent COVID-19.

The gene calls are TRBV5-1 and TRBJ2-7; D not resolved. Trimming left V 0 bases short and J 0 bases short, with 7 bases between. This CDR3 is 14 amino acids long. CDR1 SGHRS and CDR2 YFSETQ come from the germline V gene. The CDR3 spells CASSLGANSYEQYF. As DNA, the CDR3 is TGCGCCAGCAGCTTGGGGGCCAACTCCTACGAGCAGTACTTC.

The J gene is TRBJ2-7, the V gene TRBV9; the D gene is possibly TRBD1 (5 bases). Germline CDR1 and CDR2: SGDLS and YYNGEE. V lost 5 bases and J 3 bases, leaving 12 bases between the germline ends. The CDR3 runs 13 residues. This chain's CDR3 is CASSRTDSYEQYF. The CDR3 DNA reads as TGTGCCAGCAGTAGAACCGACAGCTACGAGCAGTACTTC.

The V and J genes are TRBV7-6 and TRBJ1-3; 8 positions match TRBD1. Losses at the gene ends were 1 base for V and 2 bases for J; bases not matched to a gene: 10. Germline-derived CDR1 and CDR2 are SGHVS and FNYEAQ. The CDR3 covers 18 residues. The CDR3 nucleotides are TGTGCCAGCAGCTTAGGGGGAGACAGGGGATTACCTGGAAACACCATATATTTT. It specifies CASSLGGDRGLPGNTIYF.

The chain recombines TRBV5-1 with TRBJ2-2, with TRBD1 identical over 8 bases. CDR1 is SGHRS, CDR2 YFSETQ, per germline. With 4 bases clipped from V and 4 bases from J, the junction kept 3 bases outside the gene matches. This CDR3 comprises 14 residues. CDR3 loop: CASSMGQATGELFF. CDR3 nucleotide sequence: TGCGCCAGCAGCATGGGACAGGCCACCGGGGAGCTGTTTTTT.

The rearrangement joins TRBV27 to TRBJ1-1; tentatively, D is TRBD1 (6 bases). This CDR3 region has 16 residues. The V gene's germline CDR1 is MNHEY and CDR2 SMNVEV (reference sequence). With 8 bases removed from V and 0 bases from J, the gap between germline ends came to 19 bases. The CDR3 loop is CASRYTGLSLNTEAFF. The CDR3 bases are TGTGCCAGCCGATATACAGGGCTCTCCCTGAACACTGAAGCTTTCTTT.

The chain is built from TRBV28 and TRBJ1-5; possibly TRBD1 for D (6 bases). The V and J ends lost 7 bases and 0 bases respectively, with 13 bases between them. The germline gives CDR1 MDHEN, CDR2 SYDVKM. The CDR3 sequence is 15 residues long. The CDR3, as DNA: TGTGCCAGCAATCTGGGGGCCGCTAGCAATCAGCCCCAGCATTTT. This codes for CASNLGAASNQPQHF.

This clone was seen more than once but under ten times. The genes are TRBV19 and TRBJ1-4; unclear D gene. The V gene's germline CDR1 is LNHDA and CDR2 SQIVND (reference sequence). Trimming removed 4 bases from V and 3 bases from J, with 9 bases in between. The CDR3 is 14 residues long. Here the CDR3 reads CASSNGRANEKLFF. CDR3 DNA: TGTGCCAGTAGTAATGGGAGGGCTAATGAAAAACTGTTTTTT.

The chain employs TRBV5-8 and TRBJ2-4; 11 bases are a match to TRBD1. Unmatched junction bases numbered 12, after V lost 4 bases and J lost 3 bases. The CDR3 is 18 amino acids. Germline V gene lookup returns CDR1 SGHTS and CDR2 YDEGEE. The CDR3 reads CASSPPELGTGGKNIQYF. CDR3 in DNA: TGTGCCAGCAGCCCCCCGGAGTTGGGGACAGGGGGCAAAAACATTCAGTACTTC.

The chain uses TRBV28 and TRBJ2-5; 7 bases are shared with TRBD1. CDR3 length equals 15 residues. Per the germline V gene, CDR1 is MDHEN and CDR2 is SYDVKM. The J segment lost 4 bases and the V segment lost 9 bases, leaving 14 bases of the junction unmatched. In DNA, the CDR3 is TGTGCCAGTCACGAGACAGGGCCCGCCAGAGAGACCCAGTACTTC. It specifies CASHETGPARETQYF.

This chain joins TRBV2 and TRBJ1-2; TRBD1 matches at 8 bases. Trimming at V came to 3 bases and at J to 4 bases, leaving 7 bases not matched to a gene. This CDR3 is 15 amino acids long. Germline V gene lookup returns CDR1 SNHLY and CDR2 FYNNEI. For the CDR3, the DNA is TGTGCCAGCAGTGAGGTGGGACAGGAACCCTATGGCTACACCTTC. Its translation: CASSEVGQEPYGYTF.

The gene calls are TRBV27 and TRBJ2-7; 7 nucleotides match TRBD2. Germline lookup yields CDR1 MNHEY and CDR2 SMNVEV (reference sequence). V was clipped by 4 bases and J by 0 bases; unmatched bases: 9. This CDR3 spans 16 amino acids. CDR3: CASSSIAGLSSYEQYF. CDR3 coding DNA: TGTGCCAGCAGTTCCATAGCGGGTTTAAGCTCCTACGAGCAGTACTTC.

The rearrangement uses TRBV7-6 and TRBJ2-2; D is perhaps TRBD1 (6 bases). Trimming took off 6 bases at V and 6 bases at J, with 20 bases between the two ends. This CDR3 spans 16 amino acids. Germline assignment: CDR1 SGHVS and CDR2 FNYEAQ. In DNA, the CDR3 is TGTGCCAGCAGTCACCTCCGGGACAACCACCCCGGGGAGCTGTTTTTT. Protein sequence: CASSHLRDNHPGELFF.

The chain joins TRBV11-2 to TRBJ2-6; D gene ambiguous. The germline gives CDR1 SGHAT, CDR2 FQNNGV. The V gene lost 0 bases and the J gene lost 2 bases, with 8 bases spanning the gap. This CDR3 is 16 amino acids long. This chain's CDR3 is CASSLDPGTGANVLTF. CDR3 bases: TGTGCCAGCAGCTTAGATCCAGGCACTGGGGCCAACGTCCTGACTTTC.

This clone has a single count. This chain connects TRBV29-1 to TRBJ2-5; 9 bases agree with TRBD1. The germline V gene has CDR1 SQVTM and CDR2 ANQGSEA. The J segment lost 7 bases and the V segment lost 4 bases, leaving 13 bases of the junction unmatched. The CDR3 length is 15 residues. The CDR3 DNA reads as TGCAGCGTTGCCTTTCACAGGGGGCCCTTCGGGACCCAGTACTTC. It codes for CSVAFHRGPFGTQYF.

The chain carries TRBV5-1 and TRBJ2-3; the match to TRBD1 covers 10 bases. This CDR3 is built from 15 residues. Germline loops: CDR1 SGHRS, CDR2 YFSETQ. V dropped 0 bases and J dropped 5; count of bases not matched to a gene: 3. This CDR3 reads CASSLGQGAGDTQYF. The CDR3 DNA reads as TGCGCCAGCAGCTTGGGACAGGGGGCGGGAGATACGCAGTATTTT. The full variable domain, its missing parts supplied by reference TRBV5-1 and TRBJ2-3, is KAGVTQTPRYLIKTRGQQVTLSCSPISGHRSVSWYQQTPGQGLQFLFEYFSETQRNKGNFPGRFSGRQFSNSRSEMNVSTLELGDSALYLCASSLGQGAGDTQYFGPGTRLTVL.